This T cell receptor (beta chain) was captured in a study of T cell responses to AZD1222 COVID-19 vaccine. Looking at the study overall: Doses given second, at about 4 or about 12 weeks, were pooled.

A single count supports this clone. The germline V gene has CDR1 LNHNV and CDR2 YYDKDF (reference sequence). CDR3 size: 14 residues. The junction had 8 bases not matched to a gene; V was cut back by 6 bases and J by 4 bases. Sequenced by immunoSEQ multiplex PCR; TCRdb stores in-frame clones only, minus some. The sample carries more than 85,000 clones, about 90% recorded once. The receptor was derived from an adult in good health. Sample: peripheral blood, taken on day 0 of AZD1222 vaccination. This chain uses TRBV15 with TRBJ1-1; TRBD1 matches 7 bases. CDR3 sequence (DNA): TGTGCCACCAGTCAAGCAGGGGGTAGCACTGAAGCTTTCTTT. This encodes CATSQAGGSTEAFF.